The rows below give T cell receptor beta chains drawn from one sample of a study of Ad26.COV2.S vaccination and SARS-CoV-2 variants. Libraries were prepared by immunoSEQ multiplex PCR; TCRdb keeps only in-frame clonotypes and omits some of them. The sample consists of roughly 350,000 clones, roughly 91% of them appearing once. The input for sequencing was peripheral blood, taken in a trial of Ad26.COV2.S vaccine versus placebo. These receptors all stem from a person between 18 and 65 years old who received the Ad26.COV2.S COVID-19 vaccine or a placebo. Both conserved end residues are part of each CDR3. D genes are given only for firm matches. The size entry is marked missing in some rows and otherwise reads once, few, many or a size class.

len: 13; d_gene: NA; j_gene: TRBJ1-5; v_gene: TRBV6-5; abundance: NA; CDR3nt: TGTGCCAGCAGAGACTATAGCAATCAGCCCCAGCATTTT; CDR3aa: CASRDYSNQPQHF
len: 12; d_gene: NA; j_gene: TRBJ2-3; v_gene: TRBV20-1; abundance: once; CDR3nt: TGCAGTGCTAGTAGCCCAACAGATACGCAGTATTTT; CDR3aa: CSASSPTDTQYF
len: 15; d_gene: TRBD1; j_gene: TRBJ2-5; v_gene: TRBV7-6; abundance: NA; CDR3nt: TGTGCCAGCAGCTCCGGGACAGGGGACGGGGAGACCCAGTACTTC; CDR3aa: CASSSGTGDGETQYF
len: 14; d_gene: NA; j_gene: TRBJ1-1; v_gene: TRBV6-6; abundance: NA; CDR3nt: TGTGCCAGCAGTCAACCGGGGTACGACACTGAAGCTTTCTTT; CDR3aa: CASSQPGYDTEAFF
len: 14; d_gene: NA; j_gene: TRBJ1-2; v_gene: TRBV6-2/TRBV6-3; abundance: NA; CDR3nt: TGTGCCAGCAGCCTCATTCGGACATCCTATGGCTACACCTTC; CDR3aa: CASSLIRTSYGYTF
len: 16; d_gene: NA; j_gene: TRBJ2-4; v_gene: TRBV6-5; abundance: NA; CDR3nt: TGTGCCAGCAGTTACGGGACCGTCATAGCCAAAAACATTCAGTACTTC; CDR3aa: CASSYGTVIAKNIQYF
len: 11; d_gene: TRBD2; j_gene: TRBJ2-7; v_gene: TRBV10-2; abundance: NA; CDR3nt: TGCGCCAGCCGGGGGGTCGGCGAGCAGTACTTC; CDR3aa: CASRGVGEQYF
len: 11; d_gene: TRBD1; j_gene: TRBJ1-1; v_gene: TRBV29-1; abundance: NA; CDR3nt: TGCAGCGTCCAGCACGACAGGGGTTCTTTCTTT; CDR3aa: CSVQHDRGSFF
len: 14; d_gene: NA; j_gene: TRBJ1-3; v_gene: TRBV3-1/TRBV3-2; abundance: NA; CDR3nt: TGTGCCAGCAGCCAAATGACAGCTGGAAACACCATATATTTT; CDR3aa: CASSQMTAGNTIYF
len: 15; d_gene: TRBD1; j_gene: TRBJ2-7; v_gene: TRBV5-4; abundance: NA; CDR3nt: TGTGCCAGCAGCTCGGCGGACAGGAACCCTTACGAGCAGTACTTC; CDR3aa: CASSSADRNPYEQYF
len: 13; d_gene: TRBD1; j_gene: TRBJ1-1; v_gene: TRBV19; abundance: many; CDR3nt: TGTGCCAGACCAGACAGGGCGAACACTGAAGCTTTCTTT; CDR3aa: CARPDRANTEAFF
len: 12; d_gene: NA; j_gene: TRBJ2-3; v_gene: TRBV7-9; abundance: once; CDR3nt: TGTGCCAGCAGCTTGGGGGCAGGGGGAGGGCATTTT; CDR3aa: CASSLGAGGGHF
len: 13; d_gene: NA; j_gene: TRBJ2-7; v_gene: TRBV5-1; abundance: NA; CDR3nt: TGCGCCAGCAGCTACACAGGGAACTACGAGCAGTACTTC; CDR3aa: CASSYTGNYEQYF
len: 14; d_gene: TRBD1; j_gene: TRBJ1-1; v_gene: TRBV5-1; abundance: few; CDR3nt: TGCGCCAGCAGCGACGGACAGGGATGGACTGAAGCTTTCTTT; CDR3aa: CASSDGQGWTEAFF
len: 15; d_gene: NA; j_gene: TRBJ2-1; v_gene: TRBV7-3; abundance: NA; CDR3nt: TGTGCCAGCAGCTTTGGGCCTCAATCCCACAATGAGCAGTTCTTC; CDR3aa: CASSFGPQSHNEQFF
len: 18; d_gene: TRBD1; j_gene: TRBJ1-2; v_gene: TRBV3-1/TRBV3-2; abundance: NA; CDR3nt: TGTGCCAGCAGCCCCTCGACAGGGGGCCGCACTTCCGCCTATGGCTACACCTTC; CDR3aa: CASSPSTGGRTSAYGYTF
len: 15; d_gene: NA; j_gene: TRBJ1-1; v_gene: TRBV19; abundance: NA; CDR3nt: TGTGCCAGTAGTATTGGGGGGAGAGGTGACACTGAAGCTTTCTTT; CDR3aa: CASSIGGRGDTEAFF
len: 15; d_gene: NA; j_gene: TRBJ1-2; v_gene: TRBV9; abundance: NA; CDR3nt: TGTGCCAGCAGCGAAGGCCGGGGGACCGGCTATGGCTACACCTTC; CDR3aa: CASSEGRGTGYGYTF
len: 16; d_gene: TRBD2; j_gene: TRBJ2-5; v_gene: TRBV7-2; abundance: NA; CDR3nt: TGTGCCAGCAGCTGGATTAGCGGGGGGACTCAAGAGACCCAGTACTTC; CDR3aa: CASSWISGGTQETQYF
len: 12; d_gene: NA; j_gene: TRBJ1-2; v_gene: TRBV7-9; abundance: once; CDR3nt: TGTGCCAGCAGCTTAGGGGTTAGGGGCTACACCTTC; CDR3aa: CASSLGVRGYTF
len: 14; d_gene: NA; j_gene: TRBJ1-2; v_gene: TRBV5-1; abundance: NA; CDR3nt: TGCGCCAGCAGCTCCCCAGAGAGTGGCGGGGGCTACACCTTC; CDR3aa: CASSSPESGGGYTF
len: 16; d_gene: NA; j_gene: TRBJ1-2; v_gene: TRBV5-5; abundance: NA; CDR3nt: TGTGCCAGCAGCTACCTTAACCCCTCGAGGCAGGAGTCCCACACCTTC; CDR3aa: CASSYLNPSRQESHTF
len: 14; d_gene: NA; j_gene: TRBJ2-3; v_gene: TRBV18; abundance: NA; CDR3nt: TGTGCCAGCTCACCGGCAGGGGAGATAGATACGCAGTATTTT; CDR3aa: CASSPAGEIDTQYF
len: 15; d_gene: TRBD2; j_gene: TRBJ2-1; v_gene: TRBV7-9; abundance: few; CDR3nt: TGTGCCAGCAGCCAGAGCGGGGGGGCCTACAATGAGCAGTTCTTC; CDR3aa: CASSQSGGAYNEQFF
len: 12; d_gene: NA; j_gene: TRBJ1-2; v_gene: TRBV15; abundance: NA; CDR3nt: TGTGCCACCAGCAGAGATGGGAATGGCTACACCTTC; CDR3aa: CATSRDGNGYTF
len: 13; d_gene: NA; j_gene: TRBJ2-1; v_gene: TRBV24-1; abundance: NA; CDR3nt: TGTGCCACCAGTGATCCGACAGTAAATGAGCAGTTCTTC; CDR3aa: CATSDPTVNEQFF
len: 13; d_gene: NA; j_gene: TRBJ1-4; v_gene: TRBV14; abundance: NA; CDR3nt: TGTGCCAGCAGCAGGGGTCCTAATGAAAAACTGTTTTTT; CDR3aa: CASSRGPNEKLFF
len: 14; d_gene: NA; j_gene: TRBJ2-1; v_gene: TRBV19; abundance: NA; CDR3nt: TGTGCCAGTAGTTATATCGGCTCCTACAATGAGCAGTTCTTC; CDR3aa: CASSYIGSYNEQFF
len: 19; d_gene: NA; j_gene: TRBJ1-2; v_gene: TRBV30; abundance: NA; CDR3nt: TGTGCCTGGAGTGTAGGTTGGGGGGGCTTGCCTTCTACCCCCTATGGCTACACCTTC; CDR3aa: CAWSVGWGGLPSTPYGYTF
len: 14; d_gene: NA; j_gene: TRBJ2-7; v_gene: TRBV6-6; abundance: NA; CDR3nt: TGTGCCAGCAGACCCCTGACAAGAGCCTACGAGCAGTACTTC; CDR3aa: CASRPLTRAYEQYF
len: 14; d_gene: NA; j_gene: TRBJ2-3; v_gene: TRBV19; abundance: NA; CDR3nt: TGTGCCAGTAGGACGGGACTCGGCCGGGATACGCAGTATTTT; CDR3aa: CASRTGLGRDTQYF
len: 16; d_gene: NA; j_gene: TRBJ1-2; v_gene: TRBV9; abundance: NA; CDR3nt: TGTGCCAGCAGCGGCGACAAGAAGGGGGTCTTCTCTGGCTACACCTTC; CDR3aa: CASSGDKKGVFSGYTF
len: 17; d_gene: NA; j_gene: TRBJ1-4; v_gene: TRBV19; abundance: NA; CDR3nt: TGTGCCAGTAGTATTCTGTCGGGGGGGAAGGCTAATGAAAAACTGTTTTTT; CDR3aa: CASSILSGGKANEKLFF
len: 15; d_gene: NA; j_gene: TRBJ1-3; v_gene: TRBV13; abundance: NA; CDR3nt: TGTGCCAGCACCCAGGGAGGGGCAGGGGGAAACACCATATATTTT; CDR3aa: CASTQGGAGGNTIYF
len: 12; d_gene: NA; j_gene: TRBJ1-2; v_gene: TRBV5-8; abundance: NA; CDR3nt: TGTGCCAGCAGCTTGGTAGGCGATATCTACACCTTC; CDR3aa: CASSLVGDIYTF
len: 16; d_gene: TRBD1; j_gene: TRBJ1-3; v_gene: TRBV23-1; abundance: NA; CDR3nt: TGCGCCAGCAGTCAATCTCCGGACAGGGGGCGGGACACCATATATTTT; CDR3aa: CASSQSPDRGRDTIYF
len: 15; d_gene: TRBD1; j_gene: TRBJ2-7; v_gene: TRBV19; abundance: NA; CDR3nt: TGTGCCAGCGCCCCTTTCCCGGGGACAGACTACGAGCAGTACTTC; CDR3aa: CASAPFPGTDYEQYF
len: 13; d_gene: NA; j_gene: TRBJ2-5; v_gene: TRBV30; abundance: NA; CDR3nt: TGTGCCTGTAGGCGGGGGCCCGGGGAGACCCAGTACTTC; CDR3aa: CACRRGPGETQYF
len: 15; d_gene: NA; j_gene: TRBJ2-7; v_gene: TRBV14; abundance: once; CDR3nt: TGTGCCAGCAGCCACCACAGGGATCCTAACTACGAGCAGTACTTC; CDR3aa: CASSHHRDPNYEQYF
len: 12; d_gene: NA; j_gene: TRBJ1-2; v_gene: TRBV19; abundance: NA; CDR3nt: TGTGCCAGTAGGACCCGGGACTATGGCTACACCTTC; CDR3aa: CASRTRDYGYTF
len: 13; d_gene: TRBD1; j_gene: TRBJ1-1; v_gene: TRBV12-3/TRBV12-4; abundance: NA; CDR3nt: TGTGCCAGCAGTTTTTCCAGGGGGGCTGAAGCTTTCTTT; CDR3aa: CASSFSRGAEAFF
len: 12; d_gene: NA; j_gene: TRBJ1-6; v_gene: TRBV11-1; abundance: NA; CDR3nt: TGTGCCAGCAGCCAAGCGACTTCACCCCTCCACTTT; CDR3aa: CASSQATSPLHF
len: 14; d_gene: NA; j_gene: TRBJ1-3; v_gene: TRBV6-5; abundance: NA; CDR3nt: TGTGCCAGCAGGAAAGACAATTCTGGAAACACCATATATTTT; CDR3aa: CASRKDNSGNTIYF
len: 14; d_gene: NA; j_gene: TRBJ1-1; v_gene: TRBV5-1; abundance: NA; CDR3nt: TGCGCCAGCAGCTTGGGGGGGCAGGCTACTGAAGCTTTCTTT; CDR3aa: CASSLGGQATEAFF
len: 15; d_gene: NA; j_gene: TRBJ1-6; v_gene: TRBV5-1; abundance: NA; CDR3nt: TGCGCCAGCAGCCTTTCCGGGACCCGGTTTGATTCCCTCCACTTT; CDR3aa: CASSLSGTRFDSLHF
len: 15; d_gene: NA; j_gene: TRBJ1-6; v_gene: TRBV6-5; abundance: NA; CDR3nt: TGTGCCAGCAGCCAGGGGAGCTCCTATAATTCACCCCTCCACTTT; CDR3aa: CASSQGSSYNSPLHF
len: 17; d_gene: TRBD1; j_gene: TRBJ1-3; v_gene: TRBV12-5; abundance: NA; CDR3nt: TGTGCTAGTGGCTATAGACGCCCGGGACAGGGAGGAAACACCATATATTTT; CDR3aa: CASGYRRPGQGGNTIYF
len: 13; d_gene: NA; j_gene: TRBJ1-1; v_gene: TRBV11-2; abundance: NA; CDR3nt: TGTGCCAGCAGCTCCCTGTGGAACACTGAAGCTTTCTTT; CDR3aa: CASSSLWNTEAFF
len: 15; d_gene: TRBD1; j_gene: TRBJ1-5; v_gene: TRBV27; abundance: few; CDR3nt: TGTGCCAGCAGTCTGGGACAGGGGGGCAATCAGCCCCAGCATTTT; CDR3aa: CASSLGQGGNQPQHF
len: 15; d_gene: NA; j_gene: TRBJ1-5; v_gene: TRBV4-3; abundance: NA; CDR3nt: TGCGCCAGCAGCCAAGATCGGGGTTCGTATCAGCCCCAGCATTTT; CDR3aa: CASSQDRGSYQPQHF
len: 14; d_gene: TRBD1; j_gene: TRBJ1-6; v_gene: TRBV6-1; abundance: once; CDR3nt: TGTGCCAGCAGTGAAGTGGGACAGGGCCCACCCCTCCACTTT; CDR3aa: CASSEVGQGPPLHF
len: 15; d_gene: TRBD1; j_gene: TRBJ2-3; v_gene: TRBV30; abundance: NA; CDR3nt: TGTGCCTGGTGGGGACAGCCCTTTCTTCCAGATACGCAGTATTTT; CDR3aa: CAWWGQPFLPDTQYF
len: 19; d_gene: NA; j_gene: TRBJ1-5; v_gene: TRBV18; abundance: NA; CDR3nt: TGTGCCAGCTCACCAACGCTTGCGTCTGGGGATTATCGCAATCAGCCCCAGCATTTT; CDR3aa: CASSPTLASGDYRNQPQHF
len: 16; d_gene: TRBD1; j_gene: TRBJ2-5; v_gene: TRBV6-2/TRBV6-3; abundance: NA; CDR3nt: TGTGCCAGCAGTTACAAGGACAGGGGGGAGTTGGAGACCCAGTACTTC; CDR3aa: CASSYKDRGELETQYF
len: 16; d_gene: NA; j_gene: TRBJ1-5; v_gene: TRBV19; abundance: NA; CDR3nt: TGTGCCAGTAGTATAGAACCACCTAGGGGGGATCAGCCCCAGCATTTT; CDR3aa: CASSIEPPRGDQPQHF
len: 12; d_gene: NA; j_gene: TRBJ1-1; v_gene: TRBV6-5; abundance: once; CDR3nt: TGTGCCTCTAGGGGGGGGTGGACTGAAGCTTTCTTT; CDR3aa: CASRGGWTEAFF
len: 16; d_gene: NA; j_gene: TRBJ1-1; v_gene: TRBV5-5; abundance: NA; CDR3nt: TGTGCCAGCAGCTTATATCGCCAGGGGCAAGGCACTGAAGCTTTCTTT; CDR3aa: CASSLYRQGQGTEAFF